In its sample, the clone carrying this T cell receptor (beta chain) was seen a few times. The antigen is undetermined. CDR3 length: 15 amino acids. Unmatched junction bases numbered 8, after V lost 4 bases and J lost 5 bases. Germline V gene lookup returns CDR1 LGHNA and CDR2 YNFKEQ. The data belong to a study of beta chain features in type 1 diabetes. The investigators reverse transcribed all of the isolated RNA, so they sequenced expressed TCRB transcripts. Repertoires were generated with immunoSEQ multiplex PCR, while TCRdb's copy carries only in-frame clones and drops some. The table has around 300,000 clones, approximately 15% seen once. Study observations and caveats: All four CD4+ subsets of Type 1 diabetes patients contained TCRB CDR3s that were moderately but significantly shorter.

The gene calls are TRBV4-2 and TRBJ1-2; 9 positions agree with TRBD1. Material for sequencing was naive CD4+ T cells from blood. The sequence was obtained from a man aged 18 to 35 with type 1 diabetes. For the CDR3, the DNA is TGTGCCAGCAGCCGCGACAGGGGGGAGAGGTATGGCTACACCTTC. It yields the protein CASSRDRGERYGYTF.